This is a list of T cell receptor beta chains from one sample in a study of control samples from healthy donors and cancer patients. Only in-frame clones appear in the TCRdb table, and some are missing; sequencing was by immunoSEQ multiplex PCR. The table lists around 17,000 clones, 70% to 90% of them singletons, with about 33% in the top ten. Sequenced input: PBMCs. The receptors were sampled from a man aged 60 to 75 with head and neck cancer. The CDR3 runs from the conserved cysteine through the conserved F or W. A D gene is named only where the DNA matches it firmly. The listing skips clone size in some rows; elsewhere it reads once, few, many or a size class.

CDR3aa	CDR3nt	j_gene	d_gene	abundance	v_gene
CASSLAGQASYEQYF	TGTGCCAGCAGCTTAGCGGGACAGGCCTCCTACGAGCAGTACTTC	TRBJ2-7	TRBD1	once	TRBV7-9
CASSFRATYNEQFF	TGTGCCAGCAGCTTCAGGGCGACCTACAATGAGCAGTTCTTC	TRBJ2-1	.	.	TRBV11-2
CASSPRGTGQQNSPLHF	TGTGCCAGCTCACCACGGGGCACGGGACAGCAGAATTCACCCCTCCACTTT	TRBJ1-6	TRBD1	once	TRBV18
CASSVGRASGGTETQYF	TGTGCCAGCAGCGTAGGCCGGGCTAGCGGGGGGACGGAGACCCAGTACTTC	TRBJ2-5	TRBD2	.	TRBV9
CASSGTGGTSTDTQYF	TGTGCCAGCAGCGGGACGGGGGGCACTAGCACAGATACGCAGTATTTT	TRBJ2-3	.	.	TRBV7-9
CASSPSPINNEQFF	TGTGCCAGCTCACCAAGTCCGATCAACAATGAGCAGTTCTTC	TRBJ2-1	.	once	TRBV18
CASSSGPLYHEQYF	TGTGCCAGCAGCTCGGGCCCCCTATACCACGAGCAGTACTTC	TRBJ2-7	.	.	TRBV27
CASSPRGTGGGTEAFF	TGTGCCAGCAGTCCCCGGGGGACAGGGGGTGGTACTGAAGCTTTCTTT	TRBJ1-1	TRBD1	once	TRBV28
CASIPGDQPYGYTF	TGTGCCAGCATTCCTGGTGACCAGCCCTATGGCTACACCTTC	TRBJ1-2	.	.	TRBV6-5
CASSFPGGPHDEQYF	TGTGCCAGCAGCTTTCCCGGGGGGCCCCACGACGAGCAGTACTTC	TRBJ2-7	.	.	TRBV5-6
CAIRGTAQETQYF	TGTGCCATCAGAGGGACAGCGCAAGAGACCCAGTACTTC	TRBJ2-5	TRBD1	.	TRBV10-3
CASSLRTKNTEAFF	TGTGCCAGCAGCCTCCGGACAAAGAACACTGAAGCTTTCTTT	TRBJ1-1	.	.	TRBV7-2
CAIGQGYGYTF	TGTGCCATCGGACAGGGATATGGCTACACCTTC	TRBJ1-2	TRBD1	.	TRBV10-3
CASSQDKIYGYTF	TGTGCCAGCAGCCAAGATAAGATTTACGGCTACACCTTC	TRBJ1-2	.	.	TRBV14